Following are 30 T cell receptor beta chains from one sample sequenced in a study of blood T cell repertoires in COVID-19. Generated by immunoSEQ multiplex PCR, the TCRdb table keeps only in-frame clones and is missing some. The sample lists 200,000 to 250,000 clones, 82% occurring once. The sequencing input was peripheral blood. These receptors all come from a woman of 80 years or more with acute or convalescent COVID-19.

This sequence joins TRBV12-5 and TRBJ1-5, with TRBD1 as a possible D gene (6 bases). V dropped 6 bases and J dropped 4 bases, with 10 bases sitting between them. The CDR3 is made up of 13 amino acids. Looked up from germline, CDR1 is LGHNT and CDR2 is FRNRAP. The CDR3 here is CASGLQGNQPQHF. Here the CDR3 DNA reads TGTGCTAGTGGCCTTCAGGGGAATCAGCCCCAGCATTTT.

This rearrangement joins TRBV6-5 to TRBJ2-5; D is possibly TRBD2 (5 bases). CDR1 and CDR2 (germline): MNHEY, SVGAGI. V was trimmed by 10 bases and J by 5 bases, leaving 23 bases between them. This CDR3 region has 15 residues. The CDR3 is CATTGVRAIFETQYF. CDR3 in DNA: TGTGCCACCACCGGGGTGAGGGCCATCTTTGAGACCCAGTACTTC.

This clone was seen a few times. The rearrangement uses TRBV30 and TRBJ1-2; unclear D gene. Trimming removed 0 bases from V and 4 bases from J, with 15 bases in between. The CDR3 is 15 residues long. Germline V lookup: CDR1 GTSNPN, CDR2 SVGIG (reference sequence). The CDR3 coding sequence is TGTGCCTGGAGTGTACAGCCGCCTAAAGGCTATGGCTACACCTTC. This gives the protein CAWSVQPPKGYGYTF.

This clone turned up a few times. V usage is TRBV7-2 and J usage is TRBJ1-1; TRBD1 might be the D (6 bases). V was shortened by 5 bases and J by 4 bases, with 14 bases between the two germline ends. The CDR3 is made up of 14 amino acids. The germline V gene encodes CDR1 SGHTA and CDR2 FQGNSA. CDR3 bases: TGTGCCAGCAGCCCACAGGGATCGGTCACTGAAGCTTTCTTT. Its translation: CASSPQGSVTEAFF.

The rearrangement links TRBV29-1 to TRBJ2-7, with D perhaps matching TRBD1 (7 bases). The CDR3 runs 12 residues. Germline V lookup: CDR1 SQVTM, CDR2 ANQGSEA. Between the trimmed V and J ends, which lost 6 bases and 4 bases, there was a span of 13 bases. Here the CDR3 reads CSVSRGVYEQYF. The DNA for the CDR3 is TGCAGCGTCTCCAGGGGGGTGTACGAGCAGTACTTC.

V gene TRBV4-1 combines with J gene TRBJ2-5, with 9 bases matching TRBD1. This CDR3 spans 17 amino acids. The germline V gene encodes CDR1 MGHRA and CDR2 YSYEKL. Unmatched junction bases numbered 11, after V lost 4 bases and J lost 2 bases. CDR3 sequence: CASSPENAGTGQETQYF. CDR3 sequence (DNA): TGCGCCAGCAGCCCCGAAAATGCTGGGACAGGGCAAGAGACCCAGTACTTC.

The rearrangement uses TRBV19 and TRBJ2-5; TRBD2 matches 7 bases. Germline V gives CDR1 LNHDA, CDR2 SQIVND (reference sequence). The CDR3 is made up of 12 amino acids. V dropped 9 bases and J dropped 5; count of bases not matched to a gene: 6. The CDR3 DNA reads TGTGCCAGCCGAGGGACTACGGAGACCCAGTACTTC. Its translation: CASRGTTETQYF.

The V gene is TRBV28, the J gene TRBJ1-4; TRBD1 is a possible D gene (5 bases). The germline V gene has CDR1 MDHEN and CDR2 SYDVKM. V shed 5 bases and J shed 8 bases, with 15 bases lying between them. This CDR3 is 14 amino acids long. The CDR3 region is CASSRPGGREKLFF. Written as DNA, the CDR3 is TGTGCCAGCAGTCGCCCGGGGGGTCGGGAAAAACTGTTTTTT.

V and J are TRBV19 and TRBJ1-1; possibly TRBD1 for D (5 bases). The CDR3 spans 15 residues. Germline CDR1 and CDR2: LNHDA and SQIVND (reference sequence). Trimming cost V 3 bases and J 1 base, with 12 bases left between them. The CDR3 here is CASSIGGGTNTEAFF. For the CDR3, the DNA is TGTGCCAGTAGTATCGGGGGGGGTACGAACACTGAAGCTTTCTTT.

This CDR3 is CASSEGPQGGTQYF. In DNA form, the CDR3 reads TGTGCCAGCAGTGAGGGCCCCCAGGGGGGGACCCAGTACTTC. The chain joins TRBV2 to TRBJ2-5; D is perhaps TRBD1 (7 bases). V was trimmed by 3 bases and J by 7 bases, leaving 15 bases between them. The CDR3 covers 14 residues. Looked up from germline, CDR1 is SNHLY and CDR2 is FYNNEI. Combining the CDR3 with reference TRBV2 and TRBJ2-5 gives the whole variable domain EPEVTQTPSHQVTQMGQEVILRCVPISNHLYFYWYRQILGQKVEFLVSFYNNEISEKSEIFDDQFSVERPDGSNFTLKIRSTKLEDSAMYFCASSEGPQGGTQYFGPGTRLLVL.

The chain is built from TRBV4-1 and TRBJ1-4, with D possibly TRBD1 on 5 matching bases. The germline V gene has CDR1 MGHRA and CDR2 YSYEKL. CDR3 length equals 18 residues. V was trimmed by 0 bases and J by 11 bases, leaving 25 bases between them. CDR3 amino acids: CASSQDPIIGREAPKLFF. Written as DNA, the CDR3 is TGCGCCAGCAGCCAAGATCCAATTATTGGCAGGGAGGCGCCTAAACTGTTTTTT.

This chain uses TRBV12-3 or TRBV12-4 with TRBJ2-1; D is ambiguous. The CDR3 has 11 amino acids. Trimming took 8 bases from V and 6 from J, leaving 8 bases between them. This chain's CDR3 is CASRGPNEQFF. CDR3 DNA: TGTGCCAGCCGAGGTCCCAATGAGCAGTTCTTC.

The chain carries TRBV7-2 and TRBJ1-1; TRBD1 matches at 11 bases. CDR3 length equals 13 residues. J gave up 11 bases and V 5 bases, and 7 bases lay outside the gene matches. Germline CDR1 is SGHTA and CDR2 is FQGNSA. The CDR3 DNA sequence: TGTGCCAGCAGCCCAGGACAGGGGGCTCGGGCTTTCTTT. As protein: CASSPGQGARAFF.

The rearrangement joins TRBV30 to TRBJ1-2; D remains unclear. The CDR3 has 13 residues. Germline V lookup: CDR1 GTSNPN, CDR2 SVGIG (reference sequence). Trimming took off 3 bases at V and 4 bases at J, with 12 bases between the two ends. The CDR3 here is CAWRPRSGYGYTF. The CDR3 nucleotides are TGTGCCTGGAGACCACGGTCCGGCTATGGCTACACCTTC.

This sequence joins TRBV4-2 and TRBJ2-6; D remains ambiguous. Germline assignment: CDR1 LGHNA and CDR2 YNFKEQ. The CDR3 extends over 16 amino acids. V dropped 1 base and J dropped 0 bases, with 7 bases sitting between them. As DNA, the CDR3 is TGTGCCAGCAGCCAAGGGCATCTCTCTGGGGCCAACGTCCTGACTTTC. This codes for CASSQGHLSGANVLTF.

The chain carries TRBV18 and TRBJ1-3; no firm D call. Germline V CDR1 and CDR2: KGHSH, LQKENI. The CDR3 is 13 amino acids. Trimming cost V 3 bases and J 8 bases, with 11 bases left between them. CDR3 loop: CASSPLAVDTIYF. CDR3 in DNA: TGTGCCAGCTCACCCCTTGCGGTTGACACCATATATTTT.

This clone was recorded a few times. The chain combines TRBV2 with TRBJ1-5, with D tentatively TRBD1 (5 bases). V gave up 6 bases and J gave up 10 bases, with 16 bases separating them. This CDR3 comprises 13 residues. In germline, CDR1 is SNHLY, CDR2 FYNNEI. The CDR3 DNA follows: TGTGCCAGCAGGCAGGGCCTTGTTCGACCCCAGCATTTT. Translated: CASRQGLVRPQHF.

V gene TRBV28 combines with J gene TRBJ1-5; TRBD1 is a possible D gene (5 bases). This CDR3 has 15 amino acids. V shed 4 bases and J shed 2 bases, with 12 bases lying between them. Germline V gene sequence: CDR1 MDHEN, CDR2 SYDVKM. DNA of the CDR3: TGTGCCAGCAGTTCTCTTGGGGGGGGCAATCAGCCCCAGCATTTT. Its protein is CASSSLGGGNQPQHF.

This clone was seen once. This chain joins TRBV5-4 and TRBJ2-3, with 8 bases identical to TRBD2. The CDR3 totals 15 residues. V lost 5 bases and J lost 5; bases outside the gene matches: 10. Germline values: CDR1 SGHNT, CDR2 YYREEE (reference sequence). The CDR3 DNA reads TGTGCCAGCAGTCAAGGTGCGGGGGGTCTAGATACGCAGTATTTT. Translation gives CASSQGAGGLDTQYF.

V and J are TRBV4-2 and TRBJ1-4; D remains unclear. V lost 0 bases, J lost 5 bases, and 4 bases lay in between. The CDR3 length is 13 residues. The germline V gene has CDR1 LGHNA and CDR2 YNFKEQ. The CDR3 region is CASSQDQNEKLFF. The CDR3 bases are TGTGCCAGCAGCCAAGATCAGAATGAAAAACTGTTTTTT.

The CDR3 coding sequence is TGTGCCAGCAGCTTCTTAAGGCTAGCGGGGGGAGGACAAGAGACCCAGTACTTC. This encodes CASSFLRLAGGGQETQYF. The rearrangement uses TRBV11-3 and TRBJ2-5, with TRBD2 matching over 11 bases. Germline CDR1 and CDR2: SGHNT and YENEEA. The CDR3 is 18 residues long. Trimming at V came to 3 bases and at J to 2 bases, leaving 11 bases not matched to a gene.

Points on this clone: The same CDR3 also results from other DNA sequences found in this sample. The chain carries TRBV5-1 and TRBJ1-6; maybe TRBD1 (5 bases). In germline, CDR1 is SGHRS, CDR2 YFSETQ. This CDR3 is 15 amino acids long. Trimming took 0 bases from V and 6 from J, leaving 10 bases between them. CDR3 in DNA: TGCGCCAGCAGCTTGGACCCGGGGGGTAATTCACCCCTCCACTTT. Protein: CASSLDPGGNSPLHF.

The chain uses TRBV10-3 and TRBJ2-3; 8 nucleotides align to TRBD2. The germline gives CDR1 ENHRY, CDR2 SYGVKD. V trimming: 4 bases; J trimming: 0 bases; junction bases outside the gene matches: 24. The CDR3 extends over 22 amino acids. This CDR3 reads CAISVASSSAGGDITSTDTQYF. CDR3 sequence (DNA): TGTGCCATCAGTGTCGCCTCCTCCTCGGCGGGGGGAGATATAACTAGCACAGATACGCAGTATTTT.

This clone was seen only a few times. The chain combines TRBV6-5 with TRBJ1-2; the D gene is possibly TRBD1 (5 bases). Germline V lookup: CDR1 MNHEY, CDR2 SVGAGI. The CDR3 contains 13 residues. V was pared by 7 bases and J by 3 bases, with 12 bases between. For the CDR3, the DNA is TGTGCCAGCACGGACACCAGTGACTATGGCTACACCTTC. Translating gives CASTDTSDYGYTF.

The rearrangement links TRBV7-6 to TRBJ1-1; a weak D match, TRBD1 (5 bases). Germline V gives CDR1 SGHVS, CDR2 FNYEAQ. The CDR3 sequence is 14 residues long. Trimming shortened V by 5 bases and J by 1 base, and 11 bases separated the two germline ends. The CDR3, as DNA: TGTGCCAGCAGCCCACTCCAGGGGAACACTGAAGCTTTCTTT. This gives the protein CASSPLQGNTEAFF.

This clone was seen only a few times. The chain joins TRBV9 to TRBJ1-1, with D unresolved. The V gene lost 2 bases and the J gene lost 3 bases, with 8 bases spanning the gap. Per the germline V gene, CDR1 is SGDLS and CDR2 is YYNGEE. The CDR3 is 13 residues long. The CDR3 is CASSVFGDTEAFF. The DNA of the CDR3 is TGTGCCAGCAGCGTGTTCGGGGACACTGAAGCTTTCTTT.

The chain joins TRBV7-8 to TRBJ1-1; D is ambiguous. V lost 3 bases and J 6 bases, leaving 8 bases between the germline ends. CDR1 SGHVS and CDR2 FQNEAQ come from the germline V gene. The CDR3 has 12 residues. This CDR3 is CASSLLRAEAFF. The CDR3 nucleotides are TGTGCCAGCAGCTTGCTTCGGGCTGAAGCTTTCTTT.

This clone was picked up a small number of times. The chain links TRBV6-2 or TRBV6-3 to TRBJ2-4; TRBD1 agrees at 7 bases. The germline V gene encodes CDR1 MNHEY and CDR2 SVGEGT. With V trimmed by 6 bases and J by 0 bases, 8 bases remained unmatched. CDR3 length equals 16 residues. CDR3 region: CASSTGQSIAKNIQYF. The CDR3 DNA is TGTGCCAGCAGCACGGGACAGTCGATAGCCAAAAACATTCAGTACTTC.

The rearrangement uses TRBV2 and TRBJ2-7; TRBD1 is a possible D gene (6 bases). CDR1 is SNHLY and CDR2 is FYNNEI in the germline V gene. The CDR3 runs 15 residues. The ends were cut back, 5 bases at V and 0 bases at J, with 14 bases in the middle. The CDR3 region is CASSYRQVTSYEQYF. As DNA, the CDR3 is TGTGCCAGCAGTTACCGACAGGTTACCTCCTACGAGCAGTACTTC.

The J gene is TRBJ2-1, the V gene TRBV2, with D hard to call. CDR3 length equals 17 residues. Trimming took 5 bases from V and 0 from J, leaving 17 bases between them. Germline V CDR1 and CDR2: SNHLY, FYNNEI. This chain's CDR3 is CASSQGWYMSSYNEQFF. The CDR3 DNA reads TGTGCCAGCAGTCAAGGGTGGTACATGTCCTCCTACAATGAGCAGTTCTTC.